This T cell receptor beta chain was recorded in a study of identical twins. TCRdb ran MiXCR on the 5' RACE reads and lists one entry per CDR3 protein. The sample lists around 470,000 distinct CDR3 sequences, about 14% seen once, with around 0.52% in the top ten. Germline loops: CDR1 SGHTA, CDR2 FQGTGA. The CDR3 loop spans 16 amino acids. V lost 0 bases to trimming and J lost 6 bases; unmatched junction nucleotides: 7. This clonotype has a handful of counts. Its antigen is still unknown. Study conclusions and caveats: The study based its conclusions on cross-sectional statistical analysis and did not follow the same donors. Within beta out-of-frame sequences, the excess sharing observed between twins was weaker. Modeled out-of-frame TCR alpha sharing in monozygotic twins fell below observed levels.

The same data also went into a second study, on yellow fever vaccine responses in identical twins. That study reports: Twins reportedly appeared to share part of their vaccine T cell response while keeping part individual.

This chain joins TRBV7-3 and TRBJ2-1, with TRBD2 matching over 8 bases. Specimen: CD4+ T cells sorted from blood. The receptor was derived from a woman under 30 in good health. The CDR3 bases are TGTGCCAGCAGCTTAACTGGCAGCGGGGGAAGCAATGAGCAGTTCTTC. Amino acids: CASSLTGSGGSNEQFF.